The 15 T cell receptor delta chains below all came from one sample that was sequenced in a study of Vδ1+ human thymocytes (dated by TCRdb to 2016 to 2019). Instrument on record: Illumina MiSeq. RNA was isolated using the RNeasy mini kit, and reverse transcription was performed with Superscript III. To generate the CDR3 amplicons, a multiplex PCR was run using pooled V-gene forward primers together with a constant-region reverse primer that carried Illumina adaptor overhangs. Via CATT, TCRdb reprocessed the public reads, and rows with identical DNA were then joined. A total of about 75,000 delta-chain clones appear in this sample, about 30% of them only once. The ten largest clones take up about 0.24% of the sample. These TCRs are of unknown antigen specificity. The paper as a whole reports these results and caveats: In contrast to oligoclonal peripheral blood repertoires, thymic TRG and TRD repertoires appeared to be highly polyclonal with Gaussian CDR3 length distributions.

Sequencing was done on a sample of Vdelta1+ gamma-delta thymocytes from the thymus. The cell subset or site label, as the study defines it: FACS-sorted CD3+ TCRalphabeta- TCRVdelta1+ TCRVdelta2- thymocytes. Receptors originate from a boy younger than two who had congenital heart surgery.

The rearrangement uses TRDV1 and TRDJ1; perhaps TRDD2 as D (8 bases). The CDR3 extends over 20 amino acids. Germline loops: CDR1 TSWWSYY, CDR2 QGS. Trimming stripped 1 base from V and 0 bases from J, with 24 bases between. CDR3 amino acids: CALGEPSYRYWGSYTDKLIF. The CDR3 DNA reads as TGTGCTCTTGGGGAACCTTCCTACCGATACTGGGGATCGTACACCGATAAACTCATCTTT.

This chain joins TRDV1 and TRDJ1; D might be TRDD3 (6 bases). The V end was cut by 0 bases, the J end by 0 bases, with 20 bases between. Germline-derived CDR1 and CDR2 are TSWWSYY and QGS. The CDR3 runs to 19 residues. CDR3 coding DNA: TGTGCTCTTGGGGAACTCGATCTGTACTGGGTGATCTACACCGATAAACTCATCTTT. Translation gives CALGELDLYWVIYTDKLIF.

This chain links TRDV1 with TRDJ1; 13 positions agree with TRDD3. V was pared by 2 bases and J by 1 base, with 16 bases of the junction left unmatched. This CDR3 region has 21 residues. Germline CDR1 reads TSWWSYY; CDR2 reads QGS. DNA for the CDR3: TGTGCTCTTGGGGAAGGGTCCTTTATCTACTGGGGGATACGGACCACCGATAAACTCATCTTT. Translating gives CALGEGSFIYWGIRTTDKLIF.

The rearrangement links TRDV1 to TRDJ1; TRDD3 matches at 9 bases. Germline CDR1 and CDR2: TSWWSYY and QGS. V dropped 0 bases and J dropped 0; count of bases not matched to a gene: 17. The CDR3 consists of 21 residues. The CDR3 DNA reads TGTGCTCTTGGGGAACTTCACCCCCTACGGGCTGGGGGATGGTACACCGATAAACTCATCTTT. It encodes CALGELHPLRAGGWYTDKLIF.

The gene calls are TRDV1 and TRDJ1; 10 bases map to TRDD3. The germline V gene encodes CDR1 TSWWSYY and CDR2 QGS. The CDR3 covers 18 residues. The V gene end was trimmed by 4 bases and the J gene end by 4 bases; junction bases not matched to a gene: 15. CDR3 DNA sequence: TGTGCTCTTGGGGGGCCTACAAGGGGGATACGCGTGGGCGATAAACTCATCTTT. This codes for CALGGPTRGIRVGDKLIF.

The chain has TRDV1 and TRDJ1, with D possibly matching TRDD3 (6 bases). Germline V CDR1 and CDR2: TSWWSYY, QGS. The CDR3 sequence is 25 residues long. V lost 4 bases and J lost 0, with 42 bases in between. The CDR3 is CALGALPPPPPVVGLLGRYTDKLIF. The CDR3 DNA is TGTGCTCTTGGGGCCCTCCCCCCTCCTCCCCCGGTTGTTGGACTGCTGGGGAGGTACACCGATAAACTCATCTTT.

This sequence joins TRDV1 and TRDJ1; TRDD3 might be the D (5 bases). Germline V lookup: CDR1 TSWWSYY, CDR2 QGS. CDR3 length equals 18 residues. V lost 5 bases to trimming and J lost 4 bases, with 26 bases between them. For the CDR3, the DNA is TGTGCTCTTGGGAAGGGAGCGCGTAATACGGGATCGGGCGATAAACTCATCTTT. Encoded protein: CALGKGARNTGSGDKLIF.

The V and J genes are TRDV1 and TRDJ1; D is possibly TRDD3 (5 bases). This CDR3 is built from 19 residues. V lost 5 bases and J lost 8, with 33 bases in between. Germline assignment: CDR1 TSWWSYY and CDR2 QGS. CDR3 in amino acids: CALGNGALRRGIHSTKLIF. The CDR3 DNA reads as TGTGCTCTTGGGAACGGGGCGCTACGTCGAGGGATCCACTCGACGAAACTCATCTTT.

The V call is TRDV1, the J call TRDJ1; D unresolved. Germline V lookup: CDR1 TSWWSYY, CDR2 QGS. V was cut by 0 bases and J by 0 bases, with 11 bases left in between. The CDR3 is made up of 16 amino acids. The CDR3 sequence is CALGELYPYNTDKLIF. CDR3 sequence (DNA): TGTGCTCTTGGGGAACTCTACCCATATAACACCGATAAACTCATCTTT.

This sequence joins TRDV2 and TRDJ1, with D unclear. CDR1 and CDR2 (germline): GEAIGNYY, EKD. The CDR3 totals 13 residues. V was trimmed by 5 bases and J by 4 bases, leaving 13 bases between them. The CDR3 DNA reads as TGTGCCTGTGTAGGTACTGAAGACGATAAACTCATCTTT. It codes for CACVGTEDDKLIF.

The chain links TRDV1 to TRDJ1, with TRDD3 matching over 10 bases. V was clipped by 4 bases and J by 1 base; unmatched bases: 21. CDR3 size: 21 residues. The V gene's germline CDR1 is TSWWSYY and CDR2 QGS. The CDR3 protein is CALGGPSSRTGGSCFTDKLIF. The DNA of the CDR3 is TGTGCTCTTGGGGGCCCTTCCTCCCGTACTGGGGGATCATGTTTCACCGATAAACTCATCTTT.

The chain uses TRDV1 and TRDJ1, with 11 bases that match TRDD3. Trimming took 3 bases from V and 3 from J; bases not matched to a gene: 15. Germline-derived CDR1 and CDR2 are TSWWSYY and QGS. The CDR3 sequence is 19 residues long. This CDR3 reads CALGERGSELGDISDKLIF. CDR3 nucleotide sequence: TGTGCTCTTGGGGAGAGGGGTAGCGAACTGGGGGATATCTCCGATAAACTCATCTTT.

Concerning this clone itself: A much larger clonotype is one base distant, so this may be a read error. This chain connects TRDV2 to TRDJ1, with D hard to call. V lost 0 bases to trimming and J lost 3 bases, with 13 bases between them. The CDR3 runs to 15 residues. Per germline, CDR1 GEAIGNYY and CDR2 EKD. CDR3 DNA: TGTGCCTGTGACACCTCTGCACCGTACGCCGATAAACTCATCTTT. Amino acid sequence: CACDTSAPYADKLIF.

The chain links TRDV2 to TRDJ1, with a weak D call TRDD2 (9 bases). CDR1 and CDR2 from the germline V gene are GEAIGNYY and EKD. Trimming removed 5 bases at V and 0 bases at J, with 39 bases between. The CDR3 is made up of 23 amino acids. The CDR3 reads CACAPSLPTEGTGGPNYTDKLIF. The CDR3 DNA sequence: TGTGCCTGTGCCCCCAGCCTTCCTACGGAGGGTACTGGGGGCCCCAATTACACCGATAAACTCATCTTT.

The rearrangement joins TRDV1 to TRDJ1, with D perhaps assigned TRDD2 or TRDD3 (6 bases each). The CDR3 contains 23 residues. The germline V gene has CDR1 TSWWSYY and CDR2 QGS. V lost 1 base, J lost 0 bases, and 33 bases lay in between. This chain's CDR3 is CALGERRSVPRSYRGTYTDKLIF. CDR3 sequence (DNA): TGTGCTCTTGGGGAACGACGGTCCGTTCCTAGATCATACCGGGGGACCTACACCGATAAACTCATCTTT.